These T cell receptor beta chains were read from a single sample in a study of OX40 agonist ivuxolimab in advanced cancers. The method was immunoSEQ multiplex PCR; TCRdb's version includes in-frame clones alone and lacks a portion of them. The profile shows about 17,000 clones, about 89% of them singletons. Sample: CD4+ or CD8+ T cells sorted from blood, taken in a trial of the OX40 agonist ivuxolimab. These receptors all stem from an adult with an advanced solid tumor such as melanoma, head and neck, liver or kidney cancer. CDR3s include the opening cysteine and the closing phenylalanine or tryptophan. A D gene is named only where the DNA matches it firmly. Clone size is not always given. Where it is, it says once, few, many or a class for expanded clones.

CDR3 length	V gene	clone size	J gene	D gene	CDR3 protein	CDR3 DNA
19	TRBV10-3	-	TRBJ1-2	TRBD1	CAISDPPGDRWSGNYGYTF	TGTGCCATCAGTGACCCCCCGGGGGACAGGTGGTCCGGTAACTATGGCTACACCTTC
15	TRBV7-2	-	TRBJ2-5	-	CASRRGGAGAETQYF	TGTGCCAGCAGAAGAGGGGGGGCCGGGGCGGAGACCCAGTACTTC
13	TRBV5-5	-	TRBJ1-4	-	CASSLTTNEKLFF	TGTGCCAGCAGCCTAACAACTAATGAAAAACTGTTTTTT
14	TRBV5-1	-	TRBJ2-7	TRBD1	CASSSPGQIYEQYF	TGCGCCAGCAGCTCCCCGGGACAGATCTACGAGCAGTACTTC
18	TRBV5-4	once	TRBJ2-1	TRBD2	CASSSGGAAVSSYNEQFF	TGTGCCAGCAGCTCGGGAGGGGCCGCCGTATCCTCCTACAATGAGCAGTTCTTC
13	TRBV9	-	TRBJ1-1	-	CASSSDWNTEAFF	TGTGCCAGCAGCTCTGACTGGAACACTGAAGCTTTCTTT
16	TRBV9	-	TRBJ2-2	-	CASSVAGGSWTGELFF	TGTGCCAGCAGCGTAGCAGGGGGGAGTTGGACCGGGGAGCTGTTTTTT
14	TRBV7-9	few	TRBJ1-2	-	CASTVGGLTRGYTF	TGTGCCAGCACCGTTGGGGGGCTGACCCGTGGCTACACCTTC
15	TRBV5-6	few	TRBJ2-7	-	CASSLRGARAYEQYF	TGTGCCAGCAGCTTACGGGGGGCCAGGGCCTACGAGCAGTACTTC
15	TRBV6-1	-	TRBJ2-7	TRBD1	CASSEAGDSSYEQYF	TGTGCCAGCAGTGAAGCGGGGGACAGCTCCTACGAGCAGTACTTC
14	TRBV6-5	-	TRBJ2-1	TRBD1	CASSYTRGNSEQFF	TGTGCCAGCAGTTACACCAGGGGGAATTCTGAGCAGTTCTTC
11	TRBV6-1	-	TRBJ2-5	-	CASSEEGTQYF	TGTGCCAGCAGTGAAGAGGGGACCCAGTACTTC
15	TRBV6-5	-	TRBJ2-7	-	CASSYHRLPSYEQYF	TGTGCCAGCAGTTACCACAGGCTCCCTTCCTACGAGCAGTACTTC
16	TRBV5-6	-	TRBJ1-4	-	CASSLGSGATNEKLFF	TGTGCCAGCAGCTTGGGGTCAGGTGCAACTAATGAAAAACTGTTTTTT
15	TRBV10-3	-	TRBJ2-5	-	CAISDPDAENETQYF	TGTGCCATCAGTGATCCGGACGCAGAAAATGAGACCCAGTACTTC
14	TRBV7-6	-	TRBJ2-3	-	CASSLWDQRDTQYF	TGTGCCAGCAGCCTCTGGGACCAAAGAGATACGCAGTATTTT
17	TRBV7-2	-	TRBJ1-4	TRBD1	CASSLWDRIATNEKLFF	TGTGCCAGCAGCTTATGGGACAGAATTGCAACTAATGAAAAACTGTTTTTT
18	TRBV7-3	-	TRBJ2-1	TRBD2	CASSLDASGSPLGDEQFF	TGTGCCAGCAGCCTGGACGCTAGCGGGAGCCCACTAGGCGATGAGCAGTTCTTC
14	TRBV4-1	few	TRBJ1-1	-	CASSLESMNTEAFF	TGCGCCAGCAGCCTCGAGAGCATGAACACTGAAGCTTTCTTT
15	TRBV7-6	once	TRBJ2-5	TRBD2	CASSLVGGRQETQYF	TGTGCCAGCAGCTTAGTAGGCGGGAGGCAAGAGACCCAGTACTTC
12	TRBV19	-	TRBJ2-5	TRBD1	CASSDRVETQYF	TGTGCCAGTTCCGACAGGGTAGAGACCCAGTACTTC
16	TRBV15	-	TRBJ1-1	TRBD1	CATSRDGQGADTEAFF	TGTGCCACCAGCAGAGATGGGCAGGGGGCTGACACTGAAGCTTTCTTT
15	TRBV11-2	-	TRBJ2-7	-	CASSLEGPTHYEQYF	TGTGCCAGCAGCTTAGAGGGGCCGACCCACTACGAGCAGTACTTC
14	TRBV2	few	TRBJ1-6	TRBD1	CASSGQGAESPLHF	TGTGCCAGCAGTGGACAGGGGGCTGAATCACCCCTCCACTTT
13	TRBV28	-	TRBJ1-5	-	CASSFRGEKPQHF	TGTGCCAGCAGTTTCAGGGGAGAAAAGCCCCAGCATTTT
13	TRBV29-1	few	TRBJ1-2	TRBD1	CSVRGQGARGYTF	TGCAGCGTTCGCGGACAGGGGGCCCGTGGCTACACCTTC
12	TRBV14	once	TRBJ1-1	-	CASSQQGTEAFF	TGTGCCAGCAGCCAACAGGGAACTGAAGCTTTCTTT
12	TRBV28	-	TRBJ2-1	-	CASSWTLNEQFF	TGTGCCAGCAGTTGGACTTTGAATGAGCAGTTCTTC
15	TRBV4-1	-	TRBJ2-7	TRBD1	CASSQVRDRGREQYF	TGCGCCAGCAGCCAAGTCCGGGACAGGGGGCGCGAGCAGTACTTC
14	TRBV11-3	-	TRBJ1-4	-	CASSLVRFNEKLFF	TGTGCCAGCAGCTTAGTACGGTTTAATGAAAAACTGTTTTTT
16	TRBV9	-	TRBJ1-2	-	CASSARTDEVMDGYTF	TGTGCCAGCAGCGCTAGGACAGACGAGGTAATGGATGGCTACACCTTC
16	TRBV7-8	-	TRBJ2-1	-	CASSLLSGDKDNEQFF	TGTGCCAGCAGCTTATTGTCGGGGGACAAGGACAATGAGCAGTTCTTC
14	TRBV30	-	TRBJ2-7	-	CAWSRDVGSYEQYF	TGTGCCTGGAGTAGGGACGTCGGCTCCTACGAGCAGTACTTC
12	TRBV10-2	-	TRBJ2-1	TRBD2	CASISGSLEQFF	TGCGCCAGCATAAGCGGGAGTCTTGAGCAGTTCTTC